The T cell receptor beta chain under discussion was sequenced for a study of cytomegalovirus exposure and HLA in healthy donors. General study findings and limits: Common viral pathogens seemed to be connected with several of the most significant clusters, according to a later analysis.

Germline V gene data show CDR1 as MNHEY and CDR2 as SMNVEV (reference sequence). The V gene lost 3 bases and the J gene lost 3 bases, with 9 bases spanning the gap. The CDR3 is made up of 13 amino acids. Regarding this clone: Its antigen is as yet unknown. Additional DNA sequences in this sample encode the identical CDR3.

This PCR relied on a set of 60 Vbeta primers and 13 Jbeta primers. Measured with immunoSEQ multiplex PCR; TCRdb has only the in-frame clones, and not every one. The sample comprises about 160,000 clones, around 78% of which are singletons, and 1.5% to 1.8% rests with the top ten. The material sequenced was PBMCs. The source is a middle-aged man in good health and CMV-seronegative. The J gene is TRBJ2-7, the V gene TRBV27; D ambiguous. CDR3 in DNA: TGTGCCAGCAGTTTGTCCACGGGCTACGAGCAGTACTTC. Its protein is CASSLSTGYEQYF.